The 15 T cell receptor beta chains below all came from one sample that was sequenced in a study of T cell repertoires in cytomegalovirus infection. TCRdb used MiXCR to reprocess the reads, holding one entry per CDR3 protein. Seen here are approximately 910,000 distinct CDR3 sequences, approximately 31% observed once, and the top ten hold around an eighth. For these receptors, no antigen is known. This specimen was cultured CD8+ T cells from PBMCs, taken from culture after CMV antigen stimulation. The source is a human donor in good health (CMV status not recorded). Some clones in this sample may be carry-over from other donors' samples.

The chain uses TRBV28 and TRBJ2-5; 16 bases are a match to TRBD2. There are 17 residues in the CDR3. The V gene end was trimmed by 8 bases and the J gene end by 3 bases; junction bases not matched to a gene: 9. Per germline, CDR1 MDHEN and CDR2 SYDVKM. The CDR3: CASVGTSGGAREETQYF. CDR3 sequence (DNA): TGTGCCAGCGTCGGGACTAGCGGGGGGGCCAGGGAAGAGACCCAGTACTTC.

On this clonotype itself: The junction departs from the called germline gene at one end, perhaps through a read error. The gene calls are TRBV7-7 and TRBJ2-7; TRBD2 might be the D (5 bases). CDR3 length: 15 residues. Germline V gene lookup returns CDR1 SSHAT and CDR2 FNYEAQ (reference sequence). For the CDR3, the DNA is TGTGCTAGCAGCTTTTCACCCGAGCGGCAGAACGAGCAGTACTTC. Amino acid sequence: CASSFSPERQNEQYF.

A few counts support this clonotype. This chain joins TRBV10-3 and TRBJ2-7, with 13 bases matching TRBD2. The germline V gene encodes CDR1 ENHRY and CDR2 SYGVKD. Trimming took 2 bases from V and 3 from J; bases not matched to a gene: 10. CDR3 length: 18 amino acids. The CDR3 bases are TGTGCCATCAGTGAGCTGGGGACTAGCGGGGAAAATTTCTACGAGCAGTACGTC. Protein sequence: CAISELGTSGENFYEQYV.

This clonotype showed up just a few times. The CDR3 region has the DNA TGTGCCAGCAGTTTATTCAGAGATAGCAATCAGCCCCAGCATTTT. This translates into CASSLFRDSNQPQHF. The chain employs TRBV28 and TRBJ1-5; no definite D call. The CDR3 is made up of 15 amino acids. Trimming left V 1 base short and J 0 bases short, with 7 bases between. CDR1 is MDHEN and CDR2 is SYDVKM in the germline V gene.

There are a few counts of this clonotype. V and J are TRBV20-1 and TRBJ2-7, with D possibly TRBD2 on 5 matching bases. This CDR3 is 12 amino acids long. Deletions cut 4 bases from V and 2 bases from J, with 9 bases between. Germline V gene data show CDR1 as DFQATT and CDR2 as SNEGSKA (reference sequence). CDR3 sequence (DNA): TGCAGTGCTACCGGGGAAACCTACGAGCAGTACTTC. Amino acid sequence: CSATGETYEQYF.

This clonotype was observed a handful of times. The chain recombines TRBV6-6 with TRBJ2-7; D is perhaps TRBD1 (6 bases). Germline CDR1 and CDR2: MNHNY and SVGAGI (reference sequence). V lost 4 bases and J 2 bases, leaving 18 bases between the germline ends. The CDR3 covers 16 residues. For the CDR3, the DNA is TGTGCCAGCAGTTTCGCCCGGGACAAGGACCCCTACGAGCAGTACTTC. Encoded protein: CASSFARDKDPYEQYF.

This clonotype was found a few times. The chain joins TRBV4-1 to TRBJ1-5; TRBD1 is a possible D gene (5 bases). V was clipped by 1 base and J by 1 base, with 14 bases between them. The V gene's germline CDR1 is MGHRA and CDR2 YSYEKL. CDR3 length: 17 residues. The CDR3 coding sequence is TGCGCCAGCAGCCAAGGGTACAGGATGCGGAGCAATCAGCCCCAGCATTTT. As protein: CASSQGYRMRSNQPQHF.

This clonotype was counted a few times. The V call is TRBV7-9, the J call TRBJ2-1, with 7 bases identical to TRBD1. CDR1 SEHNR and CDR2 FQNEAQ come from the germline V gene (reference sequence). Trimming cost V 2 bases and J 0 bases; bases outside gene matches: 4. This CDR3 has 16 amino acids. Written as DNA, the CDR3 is TGTGCCAGCAGCTTAATGACAGGGAGCTCCTACAATGAGCAGTTCTTC. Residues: CASSLMTGSSYNEQFF.

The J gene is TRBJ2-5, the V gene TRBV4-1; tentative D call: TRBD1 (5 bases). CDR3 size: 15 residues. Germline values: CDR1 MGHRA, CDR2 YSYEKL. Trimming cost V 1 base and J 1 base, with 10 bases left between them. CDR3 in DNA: TGCGCCAGCAGCCAAGGCCAGACAGCCCAAGAGACCCAGTACTTC. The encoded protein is CASSQGQTAQETQYF.

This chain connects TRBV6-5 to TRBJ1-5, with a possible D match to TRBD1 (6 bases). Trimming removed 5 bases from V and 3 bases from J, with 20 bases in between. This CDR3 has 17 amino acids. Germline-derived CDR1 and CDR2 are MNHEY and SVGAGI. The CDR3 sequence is CASSDFPPGTSNQPQHF. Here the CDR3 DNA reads TGTGCCAGCAGTGACTTCCCGCCTGGGACATCCAATCAGCCCCAGCATTTT.

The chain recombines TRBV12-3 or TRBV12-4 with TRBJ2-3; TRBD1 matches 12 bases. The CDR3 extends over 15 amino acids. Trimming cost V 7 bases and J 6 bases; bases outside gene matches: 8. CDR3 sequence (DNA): TGTGCCAGCATGGAGGGACAGGGGGCTAGTGATACGCAGTATTTT. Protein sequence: CASMEGQGASDTQYF.

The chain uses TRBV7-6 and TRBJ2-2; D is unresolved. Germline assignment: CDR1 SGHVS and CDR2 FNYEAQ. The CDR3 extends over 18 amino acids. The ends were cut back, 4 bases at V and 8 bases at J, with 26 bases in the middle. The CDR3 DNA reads TGTGCCAGCAGCTCCAGCCAGTCTTCCCGTCCACTTATGGGGGAGCTGTTTTTT. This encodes CASSSSQSSRPLMGELFF.

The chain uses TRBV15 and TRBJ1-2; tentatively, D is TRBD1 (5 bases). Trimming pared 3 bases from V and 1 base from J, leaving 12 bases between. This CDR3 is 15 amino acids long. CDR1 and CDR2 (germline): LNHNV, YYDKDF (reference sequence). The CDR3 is CATSSRLRGNYGYTF. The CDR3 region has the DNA TGTGCCACCAGCAGCAGGCTTAGGGGTAACTATGGCTACACCTTC.

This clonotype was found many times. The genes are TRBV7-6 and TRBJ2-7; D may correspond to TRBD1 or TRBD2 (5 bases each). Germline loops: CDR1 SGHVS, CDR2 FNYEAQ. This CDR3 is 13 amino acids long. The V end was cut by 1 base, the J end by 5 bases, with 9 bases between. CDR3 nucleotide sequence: TGTGCCAGCAGCTTAGTGGTGGGGGACGAGCAGTACTTC. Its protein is CASSLVVGDEQYF.

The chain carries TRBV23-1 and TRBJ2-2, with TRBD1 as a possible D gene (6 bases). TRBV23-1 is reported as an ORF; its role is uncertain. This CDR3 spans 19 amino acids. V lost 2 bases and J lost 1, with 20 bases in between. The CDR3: CASSQIPSTGYWNTGELFF. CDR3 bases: TGCGCCAGCAGTCAAATACCTTCGACAGGCTACTGGAACACCGGGGAGCTGTTTTTT.